These T cell receptor beta chains were read from a single sample in a study of cytomegalovirus exposure and HLA in healthy donors. Only in-frame clones appear in the TCRdb table, and some are missing; sequencing was by immunoSEQ multiplex PCR. The sample has 100,000 to 150,000 clones, 65% to 80% seen once. The specimen was PBMCs. These receptors were collected from a male donor in good health and CMV-seropositive. The CDR3 runs from the conserved cysteine through the conserved F or W. The D gene is left open where the match is weak. Where a row states a size, it is once, few, many or the class of an expanded clone; other rows omit it.

v_gene,j_gene,d_gene,abundance,CDR3aa,CDR3nt
TRBV27,TRBJ2-7,-,-,CASSSPGGAGSYEQYF,TGTGCCAGCAGTTCACCGGGGGGCGCCGGATCCTACGAGCAGTACTTC
TRBV28,TRBJ2-3,-,once,CASSSGGGGPSDTQYF,TGTGCCAGCAGTTCTGGGGGGGGCGGGCCCTCTGATACGCAGTATTTT
TRBV4-1,TRBJ2-7,TRBD1,-,CASSERQGTGYEQYF,TGCGCCAGCAGCGAACGACAGGGTACCGGCTACGAGCAGTACTTC
TRBV28,TRBJ1-1,TRBD1,-,CASRIQGAYTEAFF,TGTGCCAGCAGGATACAGGGGGCGTACACTGAAGCTTTCTTT
TRBV6-5,TRBJ2-5,TRBD2,-,CASSLSGNPAKTQYF,TGTGCCAGCAGCCTTAGCGGGAACCCTGCAAAGACCCAGTACTTC
TRBV28,TRBJ1-1,TRBD1,-,CAGKGTGRGTEAFF,TGTGCCGGCAAAGGGACAGGCCGCGGCACTGAAGCTTTCTTT
TRBV6-6,TRBJ2-7,TRBD1,-,CASSYGGQTYEQYF,TGTGCCAGCAGTTACGGGGGACAGACCTACGAGCAGTACTTC
TRBV2,TRBJ1-1,-,-,CASMANTEAFF,TGTGCCAGCATGGCGAACACTGAAGCTTTCTTT
TRBV4-2,TRBJ2-7,-,-,CASSQESNSYEQYF,TGTGCCAGCAGCCAAGAGTCCAACTCCTACGAGCAGTACTTC
TRBV19,TRBJ1-2,-,-,CASGFSAGGGYTF,TGTGCCAGTGGCTTCTCGGCGGGGGGAGGCTACACCTTC
TRBV28,TRBJ1-2,-,-,CASSPNTGFGYTF,TGTGCCAGCAGCCCCAATACAGGGTTTGGCTACACCTTC
TRBV7-9,TRBJ2-7,-,few,CASSPDIYEQYF,TGTGCCAGCAGTCCGGACATCTACGAGCAGTACTTC
TRBV28,TRBJ1-6,-,-,CASSFRVGNSPLHF,TGTGCCAGCAGTTTCAGGGTTGGTAATTCACCCCTCCACTTT
TRBV7-2,TRBJ2-2,-,-,CASSFEGTNTGELFF,TGTGCCAGCAGCTTTGAGGGGACAAACACCGGGGAGCTGTTTTTT
TRBV2,TRBJ1-3,-,-,CASSGGGGGGRSGNTIYF,TGTGCCAGCAGTGGAGGTGGCGGGGGAGGGCGCTCTGGAAACACCATATATTTT
TRBV7-9,TRBJ1-6,-,-,CASSSKDILVGGSPLHF,TGTGCCAGCAGCTCAAAGGACATTCTAGTTGGGGGCTCACCCCTCCACTTT
TRBV6-5,TRBJ1-4,TRBD1,-,CASSYSWTGDEKLFF,TGTGCCAGCAGTTACTCATGGACAGGGGATGAAAAACTGTTTTTT
TRBV6-1,TRBJ2-7,-,-,CASSEVPGVTGLSYEQYF,TGTGCCAGCAGTGAAGTACCTGGAGTTACAGGGCTTTCCTACGAGCAGTACTTC
TRBV25-1,TRBJ2-4,TRBD2,-,CASSLAGVGQNIQYF,TGTGCCAGCAGCCTAGCGGGAGTGGGGCAAAACATTCAGTACTTC
TRBV25-1,TRBJ2-3,TRBD2,-,CASSEYGTSGTQYF,TGTGCCAGCAGTGAATACGGGACTAGTGGTACGCAGTATTTT
TRBV2,TRBJ2-6,-,few,CASSDWALGANVLTF,TGTGCCAGCAGTGATTGGGCCCTTGGGGCCAACGTCCTGACTTTC
TRBV13,TRBJ2-3,TRBD2,-,CASSSDGLAGVLETDTQYF,TGTGCCAGCAGCTCCGACGGACTAGCGGGAGTTCTAGAAACAGATACGCAGTATTTT
TRBV25-1,TRBJ2-4,-,-,CASSSKTTGDIQYF,TGTGCCAGCAGTTCAAAGACAACCGGGGACATTCAGTACTTC
TRBV5-4,TRBJ2-6,TRBD2,once,CASSLTSGGSGANVLTF,TGTGCCAGCAGCTTGACTAGCGGGGGATCTGGGGCCAACGTCCTGACTTTC
TRBV9,TRBJ2-6,TRBD1,-,CASSAGQGTPGANGLTF,TGTGCCAGCAGCGCTGGACAGGGTACCCCTGGGGCCAACGGCCTGACTTTC
TRBV11-3,TRBJ2-3,TRBD1,-,CASSPGTGGDTQYF,TGTGCCAGCAGCCCCGGGACAGGGGGGGATACGCAGTATTTT
TRBV27,TRBJ2-3,-,few,CASSFRGSATYF,TGTGCCAGCAGTTTCCGAGGGAGTGCTACGTATTTT
TRBV11-2,TRBJ1-1,-,once,CASSLVGRNTEAFF,TGTGCCAGCAGCTTAGTGGGGCGGAACACTGAAGCTTTCTTT
TRBV28,TRBJ2-7,-,once,CASSFRVTYEQYF,TGTGCCAGCAGTTTTCGGGTGACCTACGAGCAGTACTTC
TRBV19,TRBJ2-7,-,-,CASSIDLEGYEQYF,TGTGCCAGTAGTATCGACTTGGAAGGATACGAGCAGTACTTC
TRBV2,TRBJ1-2,-,few,CASSESGWYGYTF,TGTGCCAGCAGTGAGTCGGGGTGGTATGGCTACACCTTC
TRBV28,TRBJ2-2,-,-,CASSARQGGTGELFF,TGTGCCAGCAGCGCGAGACAAGGGGGCACCGGGGAGCTGTTTTTT
TRBV6-6,TRBJ1-6,-,-,CASSGDMSLVGSPLHF,TGTGCCAGCAGTGGGGACATGAGTTTGGTTGGTTCACCCCTCCACTTT